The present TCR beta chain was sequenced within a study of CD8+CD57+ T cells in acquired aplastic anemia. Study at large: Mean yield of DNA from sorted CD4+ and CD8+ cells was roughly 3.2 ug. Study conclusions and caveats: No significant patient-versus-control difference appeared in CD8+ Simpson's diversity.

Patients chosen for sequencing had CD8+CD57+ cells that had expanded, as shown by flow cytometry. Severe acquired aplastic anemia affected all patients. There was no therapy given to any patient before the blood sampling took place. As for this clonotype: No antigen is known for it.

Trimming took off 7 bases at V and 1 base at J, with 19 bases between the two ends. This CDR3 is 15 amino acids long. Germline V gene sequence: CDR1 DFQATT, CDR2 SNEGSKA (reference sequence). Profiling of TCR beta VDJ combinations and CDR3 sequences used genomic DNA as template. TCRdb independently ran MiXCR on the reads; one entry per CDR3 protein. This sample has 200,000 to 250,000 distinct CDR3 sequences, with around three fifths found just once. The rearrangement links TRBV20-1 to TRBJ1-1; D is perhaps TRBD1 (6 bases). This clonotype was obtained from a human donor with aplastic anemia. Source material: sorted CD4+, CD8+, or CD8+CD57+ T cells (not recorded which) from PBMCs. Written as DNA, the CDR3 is TGCAGTGGGACAGACGCCCAGGGTGGGAACACTGAAGCTTTCTTT. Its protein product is CSGTDAQGGNTEAFF.